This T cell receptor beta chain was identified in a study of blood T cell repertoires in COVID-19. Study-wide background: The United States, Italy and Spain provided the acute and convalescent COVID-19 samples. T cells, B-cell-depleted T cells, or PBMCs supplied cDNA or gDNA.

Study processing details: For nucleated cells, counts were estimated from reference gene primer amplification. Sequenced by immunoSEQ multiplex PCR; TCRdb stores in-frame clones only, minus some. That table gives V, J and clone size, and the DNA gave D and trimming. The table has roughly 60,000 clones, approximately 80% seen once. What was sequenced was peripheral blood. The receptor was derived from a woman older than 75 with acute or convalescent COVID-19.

CDR3 nucleotide sequence: TGTGCCAGCAGTTTAGTCGGGAGGGCCGAGGATACGCAGTATTTT. This encodes CASSLVGRAEDTQYF. The J gene is TRBJ2-3, the V gene TRBV27, with TRBD2 identical over 8 bases. The CDR3 runs to 15 residues. Germline-derived CDR1 and CDR2 are MNHEY and SMNVEV (reference sequence). The ends lost 2 bases at V and 6 bases at J; junction bases unmatched: 7.